This T cell receptor beta chain was found in a study of human T cells and chemical hapten exposure. Across the study: There were weekly diphenylcyclopropenone doses to the scalp for patients throughout the approximately 25-week study.

Authors' processing steps: TCRs per sample had a median of approximately 98,000 and ranged from about 20,000 to 700,000. In TCRdb, the RACE reads were re-called with MiXCR into one record per CDR3 protein. These V and J calls are TCRdb output, not the study's own analysis. Altogether about 400,000 distinct CDR3 sequences are present, 6% to 7% being singletons, with the ten largest covering approximately 5.4%. Trimming took off 0 bases at V and 5 bases at J, with 8 bases between the two ends. The CDR3 contains 13 residues. From germline, CDR1 is SGHDT and CDR2 YYEEEE. Time point specified: patch test 2, 6 weeks after DPC sensitization. Specified treatment: therapeutic diphenylcyclopropenone sensitization with weekly scalp DPC. This clonotype was picked up one time. Given a much more abundant clone one base away, this may be a read error.

The TCR was taken from a woman between 18 and 29 years old with alopecia areata. Some clones in this sample may be carry-over from other donors' samples. The V and J genes are TRBV5-6 and TRBJ1-1; no firm D call. Source: whole blood, taken in connection with sensitization to the hapten diphenylcyclopropenone (DPC). CDR3 sequence reads: CASSLVMRTEAFF. The CDR3 DNA is TGTGCCAGCAGCTTGGTCATGAGAACTGAAGCTTTCTTT.